The 18 T cell receptor beta chains in this list originate from one sample, sequenced in a study of blood T cell repertoires in COVID-19. This table comes from immunoSEQ multiplex PCR, and its TCRdb copy is limited to in-frame clones, with some not included. The sample has about 340,000 clones, just over 85% seen once; the top ten hold 4% to 5.5%. The sample was PBMCs or T cells enriched from blood (not recorded which). These receptor sequences come from a middle-aged woman with acute COVID-19.

CDR3 amino acids: CASRRRTGHNEQFF. CDR3 coding DNA: TGTGCCAGCAGACGCCGGACAGGCCACAATGAGCAGTTCTTC. This chain joins TRBV6-5 and TRBJ2-1, with TRBD1 matching 7 bases. Germline V gene sequence: CDR1 MNHEY, CDR2 SVGAGI. The CDR3 loop spans 14 amino acids. V lost 6 bases to trimming and J lost 5 bases; unmatched junction nucleotides: 7.

The V gene is TRBV6-2 or TRBV6-3, the J gene TRBJ2-7; TRBD2 matches at 13 bases. Losses at the gene ends were 6 bases for V and 3 bases for J; bases not matched to a gene: 11. The CDR3 is 17 residues long. Germline loops: CDR1 MNHEY, CDR2 SVGEGT. As DNA, the CDR3 is TGTGCCAGCAGCCGTGGGACTAGCGGGGCCGCTAGCTACGAGCAGTACTTC. Amino acid sequence: CASSRGTSGAASYEQYF.

This chain joins TRBV19 and TRBJ1-1; 11 bases are a match to TRBD1. V dropped 6 bases and J dropped 7; count of bases not matched to a gene: 7. Germline V CDR1 and CDR2: LNHDA, SQIVND (reference sequence). The CDR3 extends over 14 amino acids. The CDR3 DNA reads as TGTGCCAGTAGGCCAGGACAGGGGGCTTATGAAGCTTTCTTT. As protein: CASRPGQGAYEAFF.

The V and J genes are TRBV2 and TRBJ2-7; D possibly corresponds to TRBD2 (6 bases). Trimming left V 6 bases short and J 4 bases short, with 19 bases between. CDR1 SNHLY and CDR2 FYNNEI come from the germline V gene. The length of the CDR3 is 15 residues. In DNA, the CDR3 is TGTGCCAGCAGGGCAGACCGGGACTCGAGTTACGAGCAGTACTTC. Its protein is CASRADRDSSYEQYF.

The V gene is TRBV19, the J gene TRBJ2-3; 10 bases agree with TRBD1. Trimming took 6 bases from V and 4 from J; bases not matched to a gene: 7. The CDR3 is 15 amino acids. Germline CDR1 LNHDA, CDR2 SQIVND (reference sequence). The CDR3, as DNA: TGTGCCAGTAGGACCCGGGACAGGGGCTCAGATACGCAGTATTTT. Protein product: CASRTRDRGSDTQYF.

The CDR3 region has the DNA TGTGCCAGTAGAATCTGGGGACAGGGAGAGCAGAAAGAAAAACTGTTTTTT. Translated, it gives CASRIWGQGEQKEKLFF. The chain couples TRBV19 to TRBJ1-4, with 9 bases identical to TRBD1. The CDR3 loop spans 17 amino acids. CDR1 LNHDA and CDR2 SQIVND come from the germline V gene (reference sequence). J lost 8 bases, V lost 6 bases, and 16 bases had no gene match.

The J gene is TRBJ1-3, the V gene TRBV6-1; 8 nucleotides agree with TRBD1. CDR3 size: 16 residues. Trimming took 5 bases from V and 1 from J; bases not matched to a gene: 7. The germline V gene encodes CDR1 MNHNS and CDR2 SASEGT. The CDR3, as DNA: TGTGCCAGCAGTAAAGGACAGGGTGATTCTGGAAACACCATATATTTT. Its protein is CASSKGQGDSGNTIYF.

The V and J genes are TRBV7-9 and TRBJ2-1; D may be TRBD1 (5 bases). V lost 5 bases and J lost 9, with 14 bases in between. This CDR3 has 13 residues. CDR1 and CDR2 from the germline V gene are SEHNR and FQNEAQ (reference sequence). CDR3 sequence reads: CASSPPGMGEQFF. CDR3 nucleotide sequence: TGTGCCAGCAGCCCCCCAGGGATGGGTGAGCAGTTCTTC.

The V gene is TRBV6-2 or TRBV6-3, the J gene TRBJ1-2, with D possibly being TRBD1 (5 bases). Trimming took 6 bases from V and 1 from J, leaving 12 bases between them. From germline, CDR1 is MNHEY and CDR2 SVGEGT. This CDR3 contains 14 residues. The CDR3 region is CASSASGYNYGYTF. In nucleotides, the CDR3 is TGTGCCAGCAGCGCGTCAGGGTATAACTATGGCTACACCTTC.

The genes are TRBV27 and TRBJ1-2; 7 bases line up with TRBD1. V gave up 3 bases and J gave up 3 bases; unmatched junction bases: 7. The CDR3 runs to 15 residues. CDR1 and CDR2 from the germline V gene are MNHEY and SMNVEV (reference sequence). The CDR3 nucleotides are TGTGCCAGCAGTTTTCGGGAGACAGGGTACTATGGCTACACCTTC. Amino acids: CASSFRETGYYGYTF.

The chain has TRBV2 and TRBJ2-3; D is unresolved. This CDR3 contains 15 residues. V was clipped by 0 bases and J by 1 base, with 8 bases between them. Germline loops: CDR1 SNHLY, CDR2 FYNNEI. The CDR3 spells CASSEARFRTDTQYF. The CDR3 bases are TGTGCCAGCAGTGAAGCCAGGTTCCGCACAGATACGCAGTATTTT.

The chain combines TRBV7-2 with TRBJ2-7; 11 bases map to TRBD2. Trimming at V came to 4 bases and at J to 4 bases, leaving 9 bases not matched to a gene. Germline CDR1 and CDR2: SGHTA and FQGNSA. The CDR3 has 16 amino acids. The CDR3 DNA is TGTGCCAGCAGCTCTTCTAGCGGGAGGATTTCATACGAGCAGTACTTC. This encodes CASSSSSGRISYEQYF.

This chain links TRBV7-9 with TRBJ1-1; weak D call: TRBD1 (5 bases). Germline V gene lookup returns CDR1 SEHNR and CDR2 FQNEAQ (reference sequence). V dropped 4 bases and J dropped 1 base, with 10 bases sitting between them. The CDR3 runs 14 residues. CDR3 sequence (DNA): TGTGCCAGCAGCTCACGGACACCGAACACTGAAGCTTTCTTT. Its translation: CASSSRTPNTEAFF. The variable domain in full, completed from reference TRBV7-9 and TRBJ1-1, reads DTGVSQNPRHKITKRGQNVTFRCDPISEHNRLYWYRQTLGQGPEFLTYFQNEAQLEKSRLLSDRFSAERPKGSFSTLEIQRTEQGDSAMYLCASSSRTPNTEAFFGQGTRLTVV.

This chain links TRBV7-9 with TRBJ2-3, with 12 bases identical to TRBD2. CDR1 and CDR2 from the germline V gene are SEHNR and FQNEAQ (reference sequence). The ends lost 2 bases at V and 6 bases at J; junction bases unmatched: 12. The CDR3 contains 18 residues. Here the CDR3 reads CASSLPRELAGGLDTQYF. The CDR3 DNA reads as TGTGCCAGCAGCTTACCAAGGGAGCTAGCGGGGGGGCTGGATACGCAGTATTTT.

The V call is TRBV28, the J call TRBJ2-2; 7 bases line up with TRBD2. Germline trimming cut 3 bases from V and 2 bases from J; bases unmatched to any gene: 3. There are 15 residues in the CDR3. The germline gives CDR1 MDHEN, CDR2 SYDVKM. For the CDR3, the DNA is TGTGCCAGCAGTTTCAGCGGGGCTAACACCGGGGAGCTGTTTTTT. It codes for CASSFSGANTGELFF.

V gene TRBV6-4 combines with J gene TRBJ2-2; 9 positions match TRBD1. This CDR3 contains 15 residues. The V gene end was trimmed by 6 bases and the J gene end by 0 bases; junction bases not matched to a gene: 2. From germline, CDR1 is MRHNA and CDR2 SNTAGT. The CDR3 nucleotides are TGTGCCAGCAGCCGGGACAGGGCGAACACCGGGGAGCTGTTTTTT. It specifies CASSRDRANTGELFF.

The V gene is TRBV9, the J gene TRBJ2-3, with 10 bases identical to TRBD1. Germline values: CDR1 SGDLS, CDR2 YYNGEE. J was trimmed by 11 bases and V by 4 bases; bases with no gene match: 7. This CDR3 comprises 13 residues. CDR3 residues: CASSTRQGALQYF. The CDR3 DNA sequence: TGTGCCAGCAGCACACGACAGGGGGCCCTGCAGTATTTT.

The chain joins TRBV28 to TRBJ2-7, with a weak D call TRBD2 (7 bases). In germline, CDR1 is MDHEN, CDR2 SYDVKM. Between the trimmed V and J ends, which lost 5 bases and 3 bases, there was a span of 17 bases. CDR3 length: 15 residues. The chain's CDR3 is CASSPGGQGYYEQYF. CDR3 nucleotides: TGTGCCAGCAGTCCCGGGGGGCAGGGATACTACGAGCAGTACTTC.